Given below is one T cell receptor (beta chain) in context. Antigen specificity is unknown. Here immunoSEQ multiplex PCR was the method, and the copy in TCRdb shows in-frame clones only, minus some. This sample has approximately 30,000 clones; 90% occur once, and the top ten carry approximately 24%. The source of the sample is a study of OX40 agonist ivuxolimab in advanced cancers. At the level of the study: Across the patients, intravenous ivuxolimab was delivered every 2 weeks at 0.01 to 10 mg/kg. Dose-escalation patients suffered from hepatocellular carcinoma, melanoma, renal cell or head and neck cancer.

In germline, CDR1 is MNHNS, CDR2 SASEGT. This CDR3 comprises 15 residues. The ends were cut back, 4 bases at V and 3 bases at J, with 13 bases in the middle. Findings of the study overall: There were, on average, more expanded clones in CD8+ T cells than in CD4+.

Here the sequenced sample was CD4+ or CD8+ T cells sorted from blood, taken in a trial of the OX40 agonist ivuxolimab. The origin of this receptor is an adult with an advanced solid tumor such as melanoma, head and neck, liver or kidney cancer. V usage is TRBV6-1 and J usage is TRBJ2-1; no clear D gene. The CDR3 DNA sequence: TGTGCCAGCAGTGCGCAGACGGGTGGCTACAATGAGCAGTTCTTC. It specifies CASSAQTGGYNEQFF.